These 9 T cell receptor beta chains came from one sample sequenced in a study of T cell responses to AZD1222 COVID-19 vaccine. This table comes from immunoSEQ multiplex PCR, and its TCRdb copy is limited to in-frame clones, with some not included. This sample yields roughly 170,000 clones, of which around 94% are seen a single time; under 2% belongs to the top ten. Specimen: peripheral blood, collected 28 days after the second AZD1222 dose. Source of these receptors: an adult who received the AZD1222 COVID-19 vaccine.

This clone was seen a single time. The chain links TRBV29-1 to TRBJ1-2; 8 nucleotides align to TRBD1. This CDR3 has 13 amino acids. With 6 bases clipped from V and 8 bases from J, the junction kept 11 bases outside the gene matches. Germline CDR1 SQVTM, CDR2 ANQGSEA. The CDR3 DNA reads TGCAGCGTCACACGGACAGGGACGAACGGCTACACCTTC. Protein: CSVTRTGTNGYTF.

The chain joins TRBV7-9 to TRBJ1-1; D is ambiguous. V dropped 3 bases and J dropped 5 bases, with 16 bases sitting between them. Germline CDR1 is SEHNR and CDR2 is FQNEAQ (reference sequence). The CDR3 sequence is 15 residues long. CDR3 protein: CASSFRTAQKTEAFF. The CDR3 DNA reads TGTGCCAGCAGCTTCCGCACAGCCCAAAAGACTGAAGCTTTCTTT.

A single count supports this clone. The chain links TRBV28 to TRBJ1-1, with 7 bases identical to TRBD1. The trim removed 2 bases at V and 0 bases at J, leaving 0 bases unmatched. This CDR3 is built from 14 residues. The germline V gene has CDR1 MDHEN and CDR2 SYDVKM. CDR3 in amino acids: CASSLTGVNTEAFF. DNA for the CDR3: TGTGCCAGCAGTTTAACAGGGGTGAACACTGAAGCTTTCTTT.

V gene TRBV5-1 combines with J gene TRBJ2-5, with 8 bases lining up with TRBD2. The CDR3 has 16 amino acids. Looked up from germline, CDR1 is SGHRS and CDR2 is YFSETQ. Trimming at V came to 5 bases and at J to 5 bases, leaving 14 bases not matched to a gene. The CDR3 DNA sequence: TGCGCCAGCAGTACTGGACTAGCCCTAGGGGGGGAGACCCAGTACTTC. This translates into CASSTGLALGGETQYF. Based on the CDR3 plus reference TRBV5-1 and TRBJ2-5, the full variable domain is KAGVTQTPRYLIKTRGQQVTLSCSPISGHRSVSWYQQTPGQGLQFLFEYFSETQRNKGNFPGRFSGRQFSNSRSEMNVSTLELGDSALYLCASSTGLALGGETQYFGPGTRLLVL.

This clone was counted a few times. The gene calls are TRBV6-1 and TRBJ2-1, with unresolved D. The CDR3 totals 12 residues. The germline V and J ends were trimmed by 1 base and 12 bases, with 10 bases remaining between them. Germline V lookup: CDR1 MNHNS, CDR2 SASEGT. Here the CDR3 DNA reads TGTGCCAGCAGTGAAGAGGTTAGCCCGCAGTTCTTC. This encodes CASSEEVSPQFF.

In nucleotides, the CDR3 is TGCGCCAGCAGCCCCGGACTAGCGGGGTCGGAGACCCAGTACTTC. Amino acids: CASSPGLAGSETQYF. V gene TRBV5-1 combines with J gene TRBJ2-5; 12 bases are a match to TRBD2. Germline-derived CDR1 and CDR2 are SGHRS and YFSETQ. The junction had 6 bases not matched to a gene; V was cut back by 4 bases and J by 5 bases. The CDR3 extends over 15 amino acids.

V and J are TRBV7-8 and TRBJ1-4; 7 nucleotides match TRBD1. V lost 5 bases to trimming and J lost 5 bases; unmatched junction nucleotides: 5. This CDR3 is built from 14 residues. Germline V gene lookup returns CDR1 SGHVS and CDR2 FQNEAQ. In DNA, the CDR3 is TGTGCCAGCAGCCACTGGGACAGCAATGAAAAACTGTTTTTT. Residues: CASSHWDSNEKLFF.

The CDR3 spells CASSLGPLAASYNEQFF. The CDR3 bases are TGCGCCAGCAGCTTGGGACCCTTAGCGGCTTCCTACAATGAGCAGTTCTTC. The chain has TRBV5-1 and TRBJ2-1; tentatively, D is TRBD2 (6 bases). Trimming stripped 0 bases from V and 1 base from J, with 14 bases between. Germline V gives CDR1 SGHRS, CDR2 YFSETQ. This CDR3 has 17 amino acids.

V usage is TRBV5-1 and J usage is TRBJ2-1; D is perhaps TRBD2 (6 bases). V lost 3 bases to trimming and J lost 5 bases, with 18 bases between them. Germline V lookup: CDR1 SGHRS, CDR2 YFSETQ. The CDR3 runs to 16 residues. CDR3 sequence: CASSSSPSEMNNEQFF. DNA of the CDR3: TGCGCCAGCAGCTCCTCGCCTAGCGAGATGAACAATGAGCAGTTCTTC.